Shown below are 9 T cell receptor beta chains from a single sample sequenced in a study of CD8+CD57+ T cells in acquired aplastic anemia. The template used for profiling TCR beta VDJ and CDR3 was genomic DNA. MiXCR was run by TCRdb on the reads, yielding one entry per CDR3 protein. The repertoire has a few hundred thousand distinct CDR3 sequences, about a third of them found once; the top ten carry 0.95% to 1.3%. What was sequenced was sorted CD4+, CD8+, or CD8+CD57+ T cells (not recorded which) from PBMCs. The receptors here all came from a human donor in good health, serving as a control.

This clonotype was seen a handful of times. This chain connects TRBV5-4 to TRBJ1-1; perhaps TRBD1 as D (6 bases). V was shortened by 4 bases and J by 1 base, with 11 bases between the two germline ends. The length of the CDR3 is 14 residues. Germline-derived CDR1 and CDR2 are SGHNT and YYREEE (reference sequence). Here the CDR3 DNA reads TGTGCCAGCAGCGTGGACAGAGAGAACACTGAAGCTTTCTTT. It encodes CASSVDRENTEAFF.

This clonotype was counted at least ten times. The chain couples TRBV20-1 to TRBJ2-7, with TRBD2 matching over 8 bases. Germline CDR1 reads DFQATT; CDR2 reads SNEGSKA (reference sequence). J was trimmed by 6 bases and V by 0 bases; bases with no gene match: 10. This CDR3 has 15 amino acids. CDR3 DNA sequence: TGCAGTGCTAGAGATTCCCGACGGGAGGGGAGCGAGCAGTACTTC. Its translation: CSARDSRREGSEQYF.

This clonotype came up many times. V usage is TRBV10-2 and J usage is TRBJ2-2, with D unresolved. The CDR3 has 14 amino acids. Trimming took off 8 bases at V and 2 bases at J, with 12 bases between the two ends. CDR1 is WSHSY and CDR2 is SAAADI in the germline V gene. CDR3 in DNA: TGCGCCAGCTCTGTAAGGGTCAACACCGGGGAGCTGTTTTTT. The encoded protein is CASSVRVNTGELFF.

This clonotype was seen once. This chain uses TRBV6-4 with TRBJ1-1; TRBD1 is a possible D gene (5 bases). CDR1 is MRHNA and CDR2 is SNTAGT in the germline V gene. V lost 2 bases, J lost 5 bases, and 9 bases lay in between. The CDR3 contains 13 residues. The CDR3 is CASSDQGGTEAFF. CDR3 sequence (DNA): TGTGCCAGCAGTGACCAGGGTGGGACTGAAGCTTTCTTT.

This clonotype occurred a few times. The J gene is TRBJ1-1, the V gene TRBV5-1; 12 nucleotides match TRBD1. The germline V gene has CDR1 SGHRS and CDR2 YFSETQ. Trimming cost V 0 bases and J 10 bases; bases outside gene matches: 10. The CDR3 length is 16 residues. CDR3 region: CASSLEAWGQGAIAFF. CDR3 coding DNA: TGCGCCAGCAGCTTGGAAGCGTGGGGACAGGGGGCGATAGCTTTCTTT.

The CDR3 loop reads CASSGQGTNSPLHF. In nucleotides, the CDR3 is TGTGCCAGTAGTGGACAGGGGACGAATTCACCCCTCCACTTT. The rearrangement links TRBV19 to TRBJ1-6, with TRBD1 matching over 9 bases. Germline CDR1 LNHDA, CDR2 SQIVND (reference sequence). V dropped 5 bases and J dropped 7; count of bases not matched to a gene: 3. The CDR3 is 14 amino acids.

This clonotype was recorded at least ten times. CDR3 region: CASSVSLAGAVNTGELFF. The CDR3 DNA sequence: TGTGCCAGCAGCGTAAGTCTAGCGGGGGCCGTGAACACCGGGGAGCTGTTTTTT. V gene TRBV9 combines with J gene TRBJ2-2, with TRBD2 matching 10 bases. Per the germline V gene, CDR1 is SGDLS and CDR2 is YYNGEE. This CDR3 comprises 18 residues. With 1 base clipped from V and 1 base from J, the junction kept 7 bases outside the gene matches.

This rearrangement joins TRBV7-9 to TRBJ2-5; D possibly matches TRBD1 or TRBD2 (6 bases each). CDR3 length equals 15 residues. Trimming shortened V by 4 bases and J by 5 bases, and 17 bases separated the two germline ends. CDR1 is SEHNR, CDR2 FQNEAQ, per germline (reference sequence). The CDR3 coding sequence is TGTGCCAGCAGCTCGCTCTGGGGGGCTGGGGAGACCCAGTACTTC. Translating gives CASSSLWGAGETQYF.

This clonotype was seen at least ten times. J is TRBJ1-6 and V is TRBV20-1; D unresolved. From germline, CDR1 is DFQATT and CDR2 SNEGSKA (reference sequence). This CDR3 comprises 13 residues. The V and J ends lost 3 bases and 5 bases respectively, with 8 bases between them. The CDR3 reads CSASRADNSPLHF. The CDR3 nucleotides are TGCAGTGCTAGTCGGGCAGATAATTCACCCCTCCACTTT.